This is a list of T cell receptor beta chains from one sample in a study of cytomegalovirus exposure and HLA in healthy donors. Some clones are missing from TCRdb's copy, which holds only in-frame ones; the method was immunoSEQ multiplex PCR. The sample carries 150,000 to 200,000 clones, 78% recorded once. Specimen: PBMCs. Receptors originate from a woman under 40 in good health and CMV-seropositive. Each CDR3 is given with its conserved first and last residue. D genes are given only for firm matches. A clone size is listed for some rows: how often the clone was seen (once, few, many), or a class if it is expanded.

CDR3nt | CDR3aa | j_gene | d_gene | v_gene | abundance
TGTGCCACCAGCGGAGCCTTGACAGAAGCTTTCTTT | CATSGALTEAFF | TRBJ1-1 | . | TRBV15 | .
TGTGCCAGCAGTTACAACAGAGAGACCTACGAGCAGTACTTC | CASSYNRETYEQYF | TRBJ2-7 | . | TRBV6-5 | .
TGTGCCAGCAGTGAAGGTCTTAACACCATATATTTT | CASSEGLNTIYF | TRBJ1-3 | . | TRBV6-1 | .
TGTGCCAGCAAGCCGCTGGGGGGTTATATCTGGGGCTACACCTTC | CASKPLGGYIWGYTF | TRBJ1-2 | . | TRBV28 | .
TGTGCCAGCAGCCACCCCTGGACAGGGGAGGCATCCGAGCAGTACTTC | CASSHPWTGEASEQYF | TRBJ2-7 | TRBD1 | TRBV11-3 | .
TGCGCCAGCACCTCCGGACAGGCCGCCCTCGGATCACCCCTCCACTTT | CASTSGQAALGSPLHF | TRBJ1-6 | TRBD1 | TRBV5-1 | .
TGTGCCAGCAGTTCCCCGGGACAACCTAACTATGGCTACACCTTC | CASSSPGQPNYGYTF | TRBJ1-2 | . | TRBV28 | .
TGTGCCAGCAGCTTGCAGGGTACGGGAGGGCCCCAGCATTTT | CASSLQGTGGPQHF | TRBJ1-5 | . | TRBV5-4 | .
TGTGCCAGCAGCGTACAGGGTGGGTACGAGCAGTACTTC | CASSVQGGYEQYF | TRBJ2-7 | . | TRBV7-2 | .
TGTGCCAGCAGCTTCGACGGGGTTCGGGCTGAAGCTTTCTTT | CASSFDGVRAEAFF | TRBJ1-1 | . | TRBV6-5 | .
TGTGCCAGCAGTTTATTGGGACTAGCGGGGGGCGGAGGCAAAAACATTCAGTACTTC | CASSLLGLAGGGGKNIQYF | TRBJ2-4 | TRBD2 | TRBV27 | .
TGTGCCAGCAGCTTAGATCTAGAAAAAGGTTACGAGCAGTACTTC | CASSLDLEKGYEQYF | TRBJ2-7 | . | TRBV11-3 | .
TGCGCCAGCAGTGGACAGAACACTGAAGCTTTCTTT | CASSGQNTEAFF | TRBJ1-1 | . | TRBV5-1 | .
TGTGCCTGGAGTGTACAGGGACAAGAGACCCAGTACTTC | CAWSVQGQETQYF | TRBJ2-5 | . | TRBV30 | .
TGTGCCAGCAGCTTTTTCGGTCAGGGGGCCTATGAAAAACTGTTTTTT | CASSFFGQGAYEKLFF | TRBJ1-4 | TRBD1 | TRBV5-5 | few
TGTGCCAGCGGTTGGACTAACTCGGCGTTTAATGAAAAACTGTTTTTT | CASGWTNSAFNEKLFF | TRBJ1-4 | . | TRBV7-2 | once
TGTGCTAGCAGCTTAGATCTTAATGAAAAACTGTTTTTT | CASSLDLNEKLFF | TRBJ1-4 | . | TRBV7-7 | .
TGTGCCAGCAGCTTACAGGGGAAGGGCACTGAAGCTTTCTTT | CASSLQGKGTEAFF | TRBJ1-1 | . | TRBV7-9 | .
TGTGCCAGCAGTTACTCGGGGGCCGGTGGAAACACCATATATTTT | CASSYSGAGGNTIYF | TRBJ1-3 | . | TRBV6-5 | .
TGTGCCAGCAGCTTAAGACAGTCCAATCAGCCCCAGCATTTT | CASSLRQSNQPQHF | TRBJ1-5 | . | TRBV7-8 | .
TGTGCCAGCACAACCCGGTACACAGATACGCAGTATTTT | CASTTRYTDTQYF | TRBJ2-3 | . | TRBV2 | few
TGCGCCAGCAGTCGAACAAGTGAAATCCAGGGGGAGCAGTACTTC | CASSRTSEIQGEQYF | TRBJ2-7 | . | TRBV23-1 | .
TGTGCCAGCAGCTTGAGGGGCCGGGGGGCCTACGAGCAGTACTTC | CASSLRGRGAYEQYF | TRBJ2-7 | TRBD2 | TRBV11-2 | few
TGTGCCAGCAGCTTGGGGCTAGCGGCTAGCACAGATACGCAGTATTTT | CASSLGLAASTDTQYF | TRBJ2-3 | TRBD2 | TRBV7-8 | .
TGTGCCAGCAGTCGCGGGACAGGGGGCTCCTACGAGCAGTACTTC | CASSRGTGGSYEQYF | TRBJ2-7 | TRBD1 | TRBV27 | .
TGTGCCAGCAGCAGGACAGGGGCGAACACCGGGGAGCTGTTTTTT | CASSRTGANTGELFF | TRBJ2-2 | TRBD1 | TRBV27 | .
TGTGCCAGCAGCCGCAGGGGACGAAATCAGCCCCAGCATTTT | CASSRRGRNQPQHF | TRBJ1-5 | . | TRBV11-2 | .
TGTGCCAGTACCCCGGGACACTCCAAAGAGACCCAGTACTTC | CASTPGHSKETQYF | TRBJ2-5 | . | TRBV19 | .
TGTGCCAGCAGCGCGGACTACTCCTACGAGCAGTACTTC | CASSADYSYEQYF | TRBJ2-7 | . | TRBV7-9 | .
TGTGCCAGCAGTGAGCACAGGGGGGTATGGACCGGGGAGCTGTTTTTT | CASSEHRGVWTGELFF | TRBJ2-2 | TRBD1 | TRBV6-1 | .
TGTGCCACCAGCAGAGACTCAGGGAGGCGCAATGAGCAGTTCTTC | CATSRDSGRRNEQFF | TRBJ2-1 | . | TRBV15 | .
TGTGCCAGCAGCGCGTACAGTACAGATACGCAGTATTTT | CASSAYSTDTQYF | TRBJ2-3 | . | TRBV7-3 | .
TGTGCCAGCAGCTTAAGGCCGGGGCGGGGATCCCCAACTAATGAAAAACTGTTTTTT | CASSLRPGRGSPTNEKLFF | TRBJ1-4 | . | TRBV7-8 | .
TGCAGCGTTGTTCAGGGGATCCACGAGCAGTACTTC | CSVVQGIHEQYF | TRBJ2-7 | . | TRBV29-1 | .
TGCGCCAGCAGCTTTGGGACTCAGACCTACGAGCAGTACTTC | CASSFGTQTYEQYF | TRBJ2-7 | . | TRBV5-1 | .